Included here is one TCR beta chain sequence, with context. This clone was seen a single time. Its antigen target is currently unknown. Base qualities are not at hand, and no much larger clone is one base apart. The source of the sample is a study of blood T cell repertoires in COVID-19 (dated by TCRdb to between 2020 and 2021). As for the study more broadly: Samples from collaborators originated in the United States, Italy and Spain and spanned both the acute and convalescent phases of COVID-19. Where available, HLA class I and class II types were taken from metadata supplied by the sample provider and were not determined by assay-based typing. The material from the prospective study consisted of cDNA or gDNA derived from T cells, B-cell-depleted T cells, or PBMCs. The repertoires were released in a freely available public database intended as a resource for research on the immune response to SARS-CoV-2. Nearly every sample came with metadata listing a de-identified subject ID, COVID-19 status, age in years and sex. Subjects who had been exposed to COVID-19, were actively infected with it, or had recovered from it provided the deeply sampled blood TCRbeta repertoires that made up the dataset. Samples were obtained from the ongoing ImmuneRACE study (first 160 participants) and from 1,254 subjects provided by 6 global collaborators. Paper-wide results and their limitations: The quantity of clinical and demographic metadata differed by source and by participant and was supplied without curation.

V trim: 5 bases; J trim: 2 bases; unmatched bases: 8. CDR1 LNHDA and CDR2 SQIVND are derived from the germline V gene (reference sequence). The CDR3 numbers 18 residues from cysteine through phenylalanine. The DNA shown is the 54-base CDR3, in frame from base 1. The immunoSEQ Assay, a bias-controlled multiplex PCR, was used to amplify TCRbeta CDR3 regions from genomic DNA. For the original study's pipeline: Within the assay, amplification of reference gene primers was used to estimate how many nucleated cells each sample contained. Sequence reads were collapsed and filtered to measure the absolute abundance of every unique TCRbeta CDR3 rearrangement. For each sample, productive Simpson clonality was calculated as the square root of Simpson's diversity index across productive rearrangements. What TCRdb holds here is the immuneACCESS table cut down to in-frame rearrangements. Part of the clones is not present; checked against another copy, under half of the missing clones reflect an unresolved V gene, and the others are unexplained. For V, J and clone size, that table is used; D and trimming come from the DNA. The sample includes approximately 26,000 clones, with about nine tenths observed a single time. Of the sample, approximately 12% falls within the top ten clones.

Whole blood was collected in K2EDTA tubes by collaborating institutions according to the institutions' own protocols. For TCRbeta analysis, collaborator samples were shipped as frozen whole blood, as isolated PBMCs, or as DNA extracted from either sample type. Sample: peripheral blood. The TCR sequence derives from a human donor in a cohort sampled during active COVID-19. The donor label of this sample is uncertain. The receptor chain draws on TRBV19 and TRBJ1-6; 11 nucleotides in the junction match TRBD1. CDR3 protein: CASSAGTGGSAYNSPLHF. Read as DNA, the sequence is TGTGCCAGTAGTGCCGGGACAGGGGGAAGTGCCTATAATTCACCCCTCCACTTT.